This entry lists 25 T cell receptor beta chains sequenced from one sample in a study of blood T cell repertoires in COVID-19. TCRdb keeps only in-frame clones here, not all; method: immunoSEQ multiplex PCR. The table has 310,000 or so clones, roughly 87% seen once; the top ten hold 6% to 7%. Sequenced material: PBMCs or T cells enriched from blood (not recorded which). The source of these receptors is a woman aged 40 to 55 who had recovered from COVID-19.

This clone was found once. The CDR3 DNA reads as TGTGCCACCTATCCTCGACAGGGACAACAGCCCCAGCATTTT. Translation: CATYPRQGQQPQHF. The chain employs TRBV6-5 and TRBJ1-5; 7 bases agree with TRBD1. The germline V gene encodes CDR1 MNHEY and CDR2 SVGAGI. With 10 bases clipped from V and 7 bases from J, the junction kept 13 bases outside the gene matches. The CDR3 loop spans 14 amino acids.

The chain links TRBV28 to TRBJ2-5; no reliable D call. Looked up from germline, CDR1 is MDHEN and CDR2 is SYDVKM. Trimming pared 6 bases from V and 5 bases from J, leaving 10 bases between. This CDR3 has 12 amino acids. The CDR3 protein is CASSLMGETQYF. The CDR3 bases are TGTGCCAGCAGCCTCATGGGCGAGACCCAGTACTTC.

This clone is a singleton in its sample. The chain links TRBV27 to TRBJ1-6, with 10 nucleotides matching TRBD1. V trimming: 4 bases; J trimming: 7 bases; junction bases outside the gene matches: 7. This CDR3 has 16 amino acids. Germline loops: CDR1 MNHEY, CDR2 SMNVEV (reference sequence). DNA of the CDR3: TGTGCCAGCAGTTCTCCTGGACAGGGGGTGAATTCACCCCTCCACTTT. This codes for CASSSPGQGVNSPLHF.

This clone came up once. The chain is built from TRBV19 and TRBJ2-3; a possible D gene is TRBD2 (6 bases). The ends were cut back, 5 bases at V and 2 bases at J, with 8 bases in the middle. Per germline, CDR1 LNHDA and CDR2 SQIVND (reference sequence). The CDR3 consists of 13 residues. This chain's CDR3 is CASSPRDTDTQYF. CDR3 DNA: TGTGCCAGTAGTCCGCGGGACACAGATACGCAGTATTTT.

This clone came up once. CDR3 sequence reads: CASTWTGEKGYTF. As DNA, the CDR3 is TGTGCCAGCACGTGGACAGGGGAGAAGGGCTACACCTTC. This chain links TRBV28 with TRBJ1-2; 9 bases fit TRBD1. V shed 7 bases, J shed 8 bases, and the junction held 8 bases outside the gene matches. CDR3 size: 13 residues. Germline lookup yields CDR1 MDHEN and CDR2 SYDVKM.

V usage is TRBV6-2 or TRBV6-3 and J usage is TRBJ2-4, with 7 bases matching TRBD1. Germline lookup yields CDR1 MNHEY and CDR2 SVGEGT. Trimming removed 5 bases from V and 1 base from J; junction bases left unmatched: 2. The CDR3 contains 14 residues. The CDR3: CASSKQGAKNIQYF. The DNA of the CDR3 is TGTGCCAGCAGTAAACAGGGGGCCAAAAACATTCAGTACTTC.

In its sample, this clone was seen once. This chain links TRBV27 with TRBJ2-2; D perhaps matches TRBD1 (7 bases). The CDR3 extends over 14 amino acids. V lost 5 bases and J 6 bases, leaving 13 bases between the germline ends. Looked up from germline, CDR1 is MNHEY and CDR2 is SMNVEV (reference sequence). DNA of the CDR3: TGTGCCAGCAGTCTCAGGGGGGACGCCGGGGAGCTGTTTTTT. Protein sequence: CASSLRGDAGELFF.

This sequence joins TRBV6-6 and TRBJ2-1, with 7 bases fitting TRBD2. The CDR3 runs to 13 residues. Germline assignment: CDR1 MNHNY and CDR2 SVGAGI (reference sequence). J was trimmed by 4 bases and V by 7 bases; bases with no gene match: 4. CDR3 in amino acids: CASNAGAYNEQFF. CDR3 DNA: TGTGCCAGCAACGCGGGAGCTTACAATGAGCAGTTCTTC.

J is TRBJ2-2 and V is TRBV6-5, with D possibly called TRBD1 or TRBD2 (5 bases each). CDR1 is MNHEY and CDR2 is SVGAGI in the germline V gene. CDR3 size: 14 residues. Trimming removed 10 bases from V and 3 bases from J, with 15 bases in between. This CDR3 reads CATRGQGHTGELFF. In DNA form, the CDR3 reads TGTGCCACCAGAGGGCAGGGCCACACCGGGGAGCTGTTTTTT.

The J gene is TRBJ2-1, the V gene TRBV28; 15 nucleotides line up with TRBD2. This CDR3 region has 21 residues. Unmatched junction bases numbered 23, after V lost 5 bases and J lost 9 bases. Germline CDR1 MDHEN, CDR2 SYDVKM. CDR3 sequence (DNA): TGTGCCAGCAGTCCCAGTCAGGCGGGACTAGCGGGGGGAGCTATTATCGGTGAGCAGTTCTTC. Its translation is CASSPSQAGLAGGAIIGEQFF.

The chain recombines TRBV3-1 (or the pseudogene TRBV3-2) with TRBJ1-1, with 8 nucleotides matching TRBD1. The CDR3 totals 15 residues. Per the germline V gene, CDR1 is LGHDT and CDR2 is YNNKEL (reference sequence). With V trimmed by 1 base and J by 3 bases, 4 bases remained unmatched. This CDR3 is CASSQVHRGDTEAFF. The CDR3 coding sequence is TGTGCCAGCAGCCAAGTCCACAGGGGGGACACTGAAGCTTTCTTT.

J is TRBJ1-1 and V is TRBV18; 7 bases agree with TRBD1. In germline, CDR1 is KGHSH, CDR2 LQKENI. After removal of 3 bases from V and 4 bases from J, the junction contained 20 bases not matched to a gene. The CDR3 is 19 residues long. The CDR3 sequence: CASSPGGSTGLFLRTEAFF. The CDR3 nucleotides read TGTGCCAGCTCACCCGGAGGCTCGACAGGGCTGTTTTTGCGCACTGAAGCTTTCTTT.

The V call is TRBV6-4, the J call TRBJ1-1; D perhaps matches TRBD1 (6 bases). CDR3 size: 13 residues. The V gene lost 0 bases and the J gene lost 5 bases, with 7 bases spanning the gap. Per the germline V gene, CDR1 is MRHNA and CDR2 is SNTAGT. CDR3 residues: CASSDSRGTEAFF. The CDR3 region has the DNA TGTGCCAGCAGTGACTCGAGGGGGACTGAAGCTTTCTTT.

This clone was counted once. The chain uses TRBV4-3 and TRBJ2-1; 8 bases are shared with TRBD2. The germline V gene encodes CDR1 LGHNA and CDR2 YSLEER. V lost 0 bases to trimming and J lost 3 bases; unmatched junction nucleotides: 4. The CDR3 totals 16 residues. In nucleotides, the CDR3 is TGCGCCAGCAGCCAAGAACCGGGACTAGTCTACAATGAGCAGTTCTTC. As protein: CASSQEPGLVYNEQFF.

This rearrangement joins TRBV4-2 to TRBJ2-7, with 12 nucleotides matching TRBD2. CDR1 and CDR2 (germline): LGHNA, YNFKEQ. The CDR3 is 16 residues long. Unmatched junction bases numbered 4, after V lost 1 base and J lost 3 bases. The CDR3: CASSQGGTSGFYEQYF. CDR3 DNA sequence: TGTGCCAGCAGCCAAGGAGGGACTAGCGGGTTCTACGAGCAGTACTTC.

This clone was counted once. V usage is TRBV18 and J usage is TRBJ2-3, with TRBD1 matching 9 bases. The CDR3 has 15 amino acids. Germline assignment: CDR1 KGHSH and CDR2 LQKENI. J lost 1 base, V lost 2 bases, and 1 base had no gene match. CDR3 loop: CASSPWTGGTDTQYF. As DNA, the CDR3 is TGTGCCAGCTCACCATGGACAGGGGGCACAGATACGCAGTATTTT.

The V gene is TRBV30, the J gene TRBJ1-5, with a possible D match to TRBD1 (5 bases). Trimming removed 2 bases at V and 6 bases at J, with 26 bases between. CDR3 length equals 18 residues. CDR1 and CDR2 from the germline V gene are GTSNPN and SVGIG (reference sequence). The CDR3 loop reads CAWSRISGLVFDIQPQHF. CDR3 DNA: TGTGCCTGGAGTAGGATCTCAGGGCTAGTTTTCGATATTCAGCCCCAGCATTTT. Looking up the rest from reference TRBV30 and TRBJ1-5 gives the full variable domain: SQTIHQWPATLVQPVGSPLSLECTVEGTSNPNLYWYRQAAGRGLQLLFYSVGIGQISSEVPQNLSASRPQDRQFILSSKKLLLSDSGFYLCAWSRISGLVFDIQPQHFGDGTRLSIL.

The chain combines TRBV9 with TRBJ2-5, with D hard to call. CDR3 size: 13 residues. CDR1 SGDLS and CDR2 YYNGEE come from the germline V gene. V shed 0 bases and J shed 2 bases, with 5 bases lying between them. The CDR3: CASSVGVQETQYF. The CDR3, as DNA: TGTGCCAGCAGCGTAGGAGTGCAAGAGACCCAGTACTTC.

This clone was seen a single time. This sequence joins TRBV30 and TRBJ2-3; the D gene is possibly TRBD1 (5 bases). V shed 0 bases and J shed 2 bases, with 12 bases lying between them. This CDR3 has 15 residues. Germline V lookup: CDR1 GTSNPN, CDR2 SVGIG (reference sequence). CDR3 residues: CAWSVLSTVTDTQYF. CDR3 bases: TGTGCCTGGAGTGTACTGTCGACAGTCACAGATACGCAGTATTTT.

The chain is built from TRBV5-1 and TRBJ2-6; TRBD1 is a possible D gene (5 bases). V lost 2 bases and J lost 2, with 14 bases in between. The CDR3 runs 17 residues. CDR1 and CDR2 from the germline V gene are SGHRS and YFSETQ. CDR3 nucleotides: TGCGCCAGCAGCTTTTTTCAGGGAACCACTGGGGCCAACGTCCTGACTTTC. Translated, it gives CASSFFQGTTGANVLTF.

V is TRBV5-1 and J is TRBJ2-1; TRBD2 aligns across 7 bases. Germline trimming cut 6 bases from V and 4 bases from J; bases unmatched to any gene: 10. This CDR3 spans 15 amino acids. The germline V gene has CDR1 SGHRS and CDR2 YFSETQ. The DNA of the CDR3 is TGCGCCAGCAATTCGGGGGGTCTTTATTACAATGAGCAGTTCTTC. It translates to CASNSGGLYYNEQFF. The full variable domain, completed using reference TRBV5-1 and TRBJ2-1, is KAGVTQTPRYLIKTRGQQVTLSCSPISGHRSVSWYQQTPGQGLQFLFEYFSETQRNKGNFPGRFSGRQFSNSRSEMNVSTLELGDSALYLCASNSGGLYYNEQFFGPGTRLTVL.

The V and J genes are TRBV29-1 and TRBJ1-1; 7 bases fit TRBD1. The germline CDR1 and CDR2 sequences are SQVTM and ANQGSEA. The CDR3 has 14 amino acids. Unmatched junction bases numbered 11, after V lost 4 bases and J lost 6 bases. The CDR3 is CSVVTGAFIAEAFF. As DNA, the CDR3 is TGCAGCGTTGTCACAGGGGCATTTATAGCTGAAGCTTTCTTT.

CDR3 loop: CASTSPGQGANRETQYF. The CDR3 coding sequence is TGTGCCAGCACCTCCCCTGGACAGGGGGCAAATAGGGAGACCCAGTACTTC. This chain links TRBV28 with TRBJ2-5; TRBD1 matches 11 bases. This CDR3 is built from 17 residues. Germline CDR1 reads MDHEN; CDR2 reads SYDVKM. V gave up 7 bases and J gave up 5 bases; unmatched junction bases: 15.

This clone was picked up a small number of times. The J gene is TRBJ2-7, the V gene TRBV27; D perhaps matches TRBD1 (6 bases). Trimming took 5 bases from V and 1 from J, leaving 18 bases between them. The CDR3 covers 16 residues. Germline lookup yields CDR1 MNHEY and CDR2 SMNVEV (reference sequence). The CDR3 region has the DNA TGTGCCAGCAGTCCAACCACAGGGTTCCGTTCCTACGAGCAGTACTTC. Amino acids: CASSPTTGFRSYEQYF.

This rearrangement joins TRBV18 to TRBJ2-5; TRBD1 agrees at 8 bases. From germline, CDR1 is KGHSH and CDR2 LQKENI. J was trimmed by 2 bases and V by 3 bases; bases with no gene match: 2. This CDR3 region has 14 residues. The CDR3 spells CASSPGDRQETQYF. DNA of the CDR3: TGTGCCAGCTCACCGGGGGACAGGCAAGAGACCCAGTACTTC.